This T cell receptor delta chain is drawn from a study of gamma-delta T cells after stem cell transplantation. The CDR3 is 19 residues long. Germline values: CDR1 GEAIGNYY, CDR2 EKD. V lost 3 bases to trimming and J lost 2 bases; unmatched junction nucleotides: 19. The sample holds one count of this clone. The sample holds other DNA sequences that translate to the same CDR3. TCRdb re-identified clones in the RT-PCR reads via CATT. Among about 1,900 delta-chain clones listed, around 14% were seen once. This TCR was recovered from a human donor. It is not recorded whose cells these are; they may come from a transplant donor. The chain uses TRDV2 and TRDJ1; 8 bases are shared with TRDD3. Germline matching of the DNA provided the J gene here, since TCRdb leaves it blank. The source material was gamma-delta T cells. The CDR3 DNA follows: TGTGCCTGTGACTCCTTAACTGGGGGCCCCACAGAAGGGACCGATAAACTCATCTTT. Translation gives CACDSLTGGPTEGTDKLIF.